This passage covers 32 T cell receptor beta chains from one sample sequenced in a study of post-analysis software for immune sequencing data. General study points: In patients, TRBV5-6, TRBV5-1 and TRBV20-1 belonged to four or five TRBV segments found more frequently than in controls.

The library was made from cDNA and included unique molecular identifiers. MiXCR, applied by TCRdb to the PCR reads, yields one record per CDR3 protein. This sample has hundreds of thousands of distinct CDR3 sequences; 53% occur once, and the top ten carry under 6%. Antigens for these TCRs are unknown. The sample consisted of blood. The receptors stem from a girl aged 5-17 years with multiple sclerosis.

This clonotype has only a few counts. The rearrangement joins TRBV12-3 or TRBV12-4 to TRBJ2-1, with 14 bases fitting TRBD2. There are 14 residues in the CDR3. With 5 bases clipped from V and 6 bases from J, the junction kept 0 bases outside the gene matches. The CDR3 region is CASSGTSGSNEQFF. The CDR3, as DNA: TGTGCCAGCAGTGGGACTAGCGGGAGCAATGAGCAGTTCTTC.

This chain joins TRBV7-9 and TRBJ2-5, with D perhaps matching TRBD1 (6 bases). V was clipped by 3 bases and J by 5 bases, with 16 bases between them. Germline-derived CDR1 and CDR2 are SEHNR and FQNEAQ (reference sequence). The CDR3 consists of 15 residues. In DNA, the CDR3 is TGTGCCAGCAGCTTGGGGTCTCAGGGGCTCGAGACCCAGTACTTC. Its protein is CASSLGSQGLETQYF.

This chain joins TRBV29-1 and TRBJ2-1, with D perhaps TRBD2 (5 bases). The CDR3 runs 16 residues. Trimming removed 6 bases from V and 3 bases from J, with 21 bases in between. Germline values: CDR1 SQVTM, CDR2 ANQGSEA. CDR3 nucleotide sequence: TGCAGCGTCCATCCTCTAAAGTGGGAGTTCTACAATGAGCAGTTCTTC. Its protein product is CSVHPLKWEFYNEQFF.

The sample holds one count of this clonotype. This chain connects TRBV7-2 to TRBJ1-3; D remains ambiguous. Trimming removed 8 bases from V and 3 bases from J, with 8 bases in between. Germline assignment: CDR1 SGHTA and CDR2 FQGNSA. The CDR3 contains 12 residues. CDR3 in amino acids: CASGLLGNTIYF. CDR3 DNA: TGTGCCAGCGGGTTACTTGGAAACACCATATATTTT. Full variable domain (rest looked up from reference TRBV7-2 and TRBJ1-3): GAGVSQSPSNKVTEKGKDVELRCDPISGHTALYWYRQSLGQGLEFLIYFQGNSAPDKSGLPSDRFSAERTGGSVSTLTIQRTQQEDSAVYLCASGLLGNTIYFGEGSWLTVV.

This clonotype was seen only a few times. CDR3 sequence reads: CSVGDRAAYEQYF. The CDR3 DNA is TGCAGCGTTGGGGACAGGGCCGCCTACGAGCAGTACTTC. V usage is TRBV29-1 and J usage is TRBJ2-7, with TRBD1 matching over 9 bases. V lost 4 bases, J lost 2 bases, and 3 bases stayed unmatched. This CDR3 is 13 amino acids long. Germline V lookup: CDR1 SQVTM, CDR2 ANQGSEA.

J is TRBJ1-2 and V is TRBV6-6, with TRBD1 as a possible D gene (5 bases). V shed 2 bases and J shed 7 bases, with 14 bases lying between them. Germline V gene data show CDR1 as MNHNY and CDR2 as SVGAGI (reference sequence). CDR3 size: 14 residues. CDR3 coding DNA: TGTGCCAGCAGTTACAATTCAGGGTTCTTTGGCTACACCTTC. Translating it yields CASSYNSGFFGYTF.

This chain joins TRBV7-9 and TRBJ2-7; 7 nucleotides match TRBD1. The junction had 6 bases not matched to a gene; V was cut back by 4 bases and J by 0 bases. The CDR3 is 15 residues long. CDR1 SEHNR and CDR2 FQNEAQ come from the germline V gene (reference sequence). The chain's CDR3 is CASSSDRLYSYEQYF. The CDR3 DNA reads TGTGCCAGCAGCTCGGACAGGCTATACTCCTACGAGCAGTACTTC. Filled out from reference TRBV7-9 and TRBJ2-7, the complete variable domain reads DTGVSQNPRHKITKRGQNVTFRCDPISEHNRLYWYRQTLGQGPEFLTYFQNEAQLEKSRLLSDRFSAERPKGSFSTLEIQRTEQGDSAMYLCASSSDRLYSYEQYFGPGTRLTVT.

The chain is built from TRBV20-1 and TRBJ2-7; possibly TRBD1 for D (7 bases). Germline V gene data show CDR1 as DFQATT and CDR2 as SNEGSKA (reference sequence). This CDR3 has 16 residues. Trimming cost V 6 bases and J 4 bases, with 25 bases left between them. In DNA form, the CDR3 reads TGCAGTGCCACCTACCCCCATAGCGGCAGGGGGTACGAGCAGTACTTC. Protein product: CSATYPHSGRGYEQYF.

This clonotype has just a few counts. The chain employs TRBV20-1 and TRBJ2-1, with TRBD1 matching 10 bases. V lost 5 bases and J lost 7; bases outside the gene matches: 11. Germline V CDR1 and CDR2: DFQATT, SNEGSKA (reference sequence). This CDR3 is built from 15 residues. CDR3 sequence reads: CSARPGQGPQNEQFF. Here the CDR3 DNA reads TGCAGTGCTCGGCCGGGACAGGGGCCCCAAAATGAGCAGTTCTTC.

Written as DNA, the CDR3 is TGTGCCAGCTCAAGGGACCTTTCCTACAATGAGCAGTTCTTC. It encodes CASSRDLSYNEQFF. This chain joins TRBV18 and TRBJ2-1; D could derive from TRBD1 or TRBD2 (5 bases each). Deletions cut 5 bases from V and 1 base from J, with 9 bases between. From germline, CDR1 is KGHSH and CDR2 LQKENI. The length of the CDR3 is 14 residues.

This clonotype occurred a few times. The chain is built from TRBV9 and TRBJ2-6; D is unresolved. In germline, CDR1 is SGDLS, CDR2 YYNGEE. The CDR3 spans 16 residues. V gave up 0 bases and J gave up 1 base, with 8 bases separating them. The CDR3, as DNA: TGTGCCAGCAGCGTAGGAGTGGGGTCTGGGGCCAACGTCCTGACTTTC. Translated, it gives CASSVGVGSGANVLTF.

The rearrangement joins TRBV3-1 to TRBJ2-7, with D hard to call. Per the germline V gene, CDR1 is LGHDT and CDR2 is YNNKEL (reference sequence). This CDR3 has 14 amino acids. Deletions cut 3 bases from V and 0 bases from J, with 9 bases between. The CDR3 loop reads CASSHRLSSYEQYF. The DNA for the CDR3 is TGTGCCAGCAGCCACCGACTCAGCTCCTACGAGCAGTACTTC.

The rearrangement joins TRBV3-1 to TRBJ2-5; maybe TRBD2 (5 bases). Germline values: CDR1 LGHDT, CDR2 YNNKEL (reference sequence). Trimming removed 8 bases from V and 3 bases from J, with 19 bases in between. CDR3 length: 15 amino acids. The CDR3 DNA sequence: TGTGCCAGCCCCCCAGGACTGGAAGCTAAAGAGACCCAGTACTTC. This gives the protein CASPPGLEAKETQYF.

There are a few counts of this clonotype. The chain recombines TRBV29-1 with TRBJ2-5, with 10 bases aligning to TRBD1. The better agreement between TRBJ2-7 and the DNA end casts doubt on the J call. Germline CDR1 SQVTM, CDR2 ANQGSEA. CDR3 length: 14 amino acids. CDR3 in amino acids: CSVKTGTGDSEQYF. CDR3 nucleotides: TGCAGCGTTAAAACCGGGACAGGGGATTCCGAGCAGTACTTC.

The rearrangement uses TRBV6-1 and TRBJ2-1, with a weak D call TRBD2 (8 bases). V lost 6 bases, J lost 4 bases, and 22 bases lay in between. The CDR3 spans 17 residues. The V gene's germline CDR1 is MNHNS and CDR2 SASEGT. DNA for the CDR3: TGTGCCAGCAGGCGGGAGGCAGGGGGGTTCAGGTACAATGAGCAGTTCTTC. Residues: CASRREAGGFRYNEQFF.

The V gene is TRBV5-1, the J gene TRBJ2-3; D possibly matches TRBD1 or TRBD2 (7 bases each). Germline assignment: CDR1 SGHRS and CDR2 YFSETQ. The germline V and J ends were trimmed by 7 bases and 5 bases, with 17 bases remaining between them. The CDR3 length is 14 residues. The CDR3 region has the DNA TGCGCCAGCCGCCAGGGGGGGGTCGAAGATACGCAGTATTTT. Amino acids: CASRQGGVEDTQYF.

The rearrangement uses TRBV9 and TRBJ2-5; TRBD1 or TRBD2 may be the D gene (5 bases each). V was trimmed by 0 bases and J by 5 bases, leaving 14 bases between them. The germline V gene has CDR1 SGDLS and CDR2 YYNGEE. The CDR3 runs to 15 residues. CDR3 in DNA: TGTGCCAGCAGCGTAGGAGGGGATGGATCGGAGACCCAGTACTTC. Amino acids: CASSVGGDGSETQYF.

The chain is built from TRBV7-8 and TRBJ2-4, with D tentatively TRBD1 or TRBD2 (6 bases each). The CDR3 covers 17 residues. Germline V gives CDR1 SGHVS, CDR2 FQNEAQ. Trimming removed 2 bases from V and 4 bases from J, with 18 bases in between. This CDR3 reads CASSLKGGRRLKNIQYF. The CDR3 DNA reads TGTGCCAGCAGCTTAAAGGGGGGCAGGCGACTAAAAAACATTCAGTACTTC.

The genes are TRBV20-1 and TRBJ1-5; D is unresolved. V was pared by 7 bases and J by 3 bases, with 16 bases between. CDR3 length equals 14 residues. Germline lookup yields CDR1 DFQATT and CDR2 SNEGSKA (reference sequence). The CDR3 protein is CSGFVGGNNQPQHF. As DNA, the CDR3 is TGCAGTGGGTTCGTAGGAGGGAACAATCAGCCCCAGCATTTT.

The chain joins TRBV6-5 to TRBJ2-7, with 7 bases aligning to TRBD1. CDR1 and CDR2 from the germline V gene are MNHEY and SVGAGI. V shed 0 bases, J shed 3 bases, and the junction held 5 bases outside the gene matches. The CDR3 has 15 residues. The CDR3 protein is CASSYSPGGNYEQYF. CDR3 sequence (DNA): TGTGCCAGCAGTTACTCCCCAGGGGGAAACTACGAGCAGTACTTC.

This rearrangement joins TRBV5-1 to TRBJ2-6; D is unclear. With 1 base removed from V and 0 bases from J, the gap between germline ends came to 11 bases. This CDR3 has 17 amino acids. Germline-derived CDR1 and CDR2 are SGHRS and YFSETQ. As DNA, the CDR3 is TGCGCCAGCAGCTTGATCGGCGGTAGCTCTGGGGCCAACGTCCTGACTTTC. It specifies CASSLIGGSSGANVLTF.

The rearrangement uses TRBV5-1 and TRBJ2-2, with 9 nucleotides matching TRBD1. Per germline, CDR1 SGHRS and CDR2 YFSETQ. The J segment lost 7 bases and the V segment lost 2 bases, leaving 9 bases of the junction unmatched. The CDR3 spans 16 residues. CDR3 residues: CASSLRRDRADGELFF. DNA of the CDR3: TGCGCCAGCAGCTTACGTCGGGACAGGGCCGACGGGGAGCTGTTTTTT. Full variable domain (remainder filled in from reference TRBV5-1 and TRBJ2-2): KAGVTQTPRYLIKTRGQQVTLSCSPISGHRSVSWYQQTPGQGLQFLFEYFSETQRNKGNFPGRFSGRQFSNSRSEMNVSTLELGDSALYLCASSLRRDRADGELFFGEGSRLTVL.

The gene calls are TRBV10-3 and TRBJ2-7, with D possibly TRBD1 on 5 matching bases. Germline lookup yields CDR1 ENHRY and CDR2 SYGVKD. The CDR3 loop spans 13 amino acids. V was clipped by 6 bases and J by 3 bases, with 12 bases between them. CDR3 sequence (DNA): TGTGCCATCAGGGGTGATCAGGGCTACGAGCAGTACTTC. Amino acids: CAIRGDQGYEQYF.

CDR3 sequence reads: CASSDGGPNQPQHF. As DNA, the CDR3 is TGTGCCAGCAGTGACGGGGGCCCGAATCAGCCCCAGCATTTT. The genes are TRBV25-1 and TRBJ1-5, with a tentative D call TRBD1 (6 bases). This CDR3 region has 14 residues. The germline V gene has CDR1 MGHDK and CDR2 SYGVNS. Trimming pared 3 bases from V and 4 bases from J, leaving 10 bases between.

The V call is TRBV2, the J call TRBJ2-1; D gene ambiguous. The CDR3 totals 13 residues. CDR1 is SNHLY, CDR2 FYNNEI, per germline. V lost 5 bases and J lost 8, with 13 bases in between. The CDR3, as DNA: TGTGCCAGCAGTCCCTACCTGACGGATGAGCAGTTCTTC. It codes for CASSPYLTDEQFF.

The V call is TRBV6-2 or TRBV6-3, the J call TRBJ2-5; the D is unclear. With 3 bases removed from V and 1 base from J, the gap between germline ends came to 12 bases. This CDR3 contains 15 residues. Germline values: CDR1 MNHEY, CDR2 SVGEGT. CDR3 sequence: CASSYDPSLQETQYF. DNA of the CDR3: TGTGCCAGCAGTTATGACCCGAGCCTCCAAGAGACCCAGTACTTC.

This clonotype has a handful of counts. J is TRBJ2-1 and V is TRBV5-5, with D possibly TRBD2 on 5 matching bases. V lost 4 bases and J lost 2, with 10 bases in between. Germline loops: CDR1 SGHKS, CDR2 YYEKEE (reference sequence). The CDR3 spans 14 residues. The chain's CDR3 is CASSLSGTYNEQFF. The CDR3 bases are TGTGCCAGCAGCCTATCGGGGACCTACAATGAGCAGTTCTTC.

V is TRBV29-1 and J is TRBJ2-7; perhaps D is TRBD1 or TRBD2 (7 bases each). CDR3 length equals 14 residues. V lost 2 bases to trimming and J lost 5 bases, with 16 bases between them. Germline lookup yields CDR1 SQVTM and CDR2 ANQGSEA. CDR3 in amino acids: CSVEPRQGGNEQYF. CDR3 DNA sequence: TGCAGCGTTGAACCCCGACAGGGAGGGAACGAGCAGTACTTC.

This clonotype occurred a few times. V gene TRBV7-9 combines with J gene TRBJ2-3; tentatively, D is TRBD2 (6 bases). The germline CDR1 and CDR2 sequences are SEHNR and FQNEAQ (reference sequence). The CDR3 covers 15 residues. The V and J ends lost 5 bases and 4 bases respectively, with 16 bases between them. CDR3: CASSPPGTYADTQYF. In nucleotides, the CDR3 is TGTGCCAGCAGCCCTCCCGGGACTTATGCAGATACGCAGTATTTT. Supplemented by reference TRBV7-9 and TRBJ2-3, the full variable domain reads DTGVSQNPRHKITKRGQNVTFRCDPISEHNRLYWYRQTLGQGPEFLTYFQNEAQLEKSRLLSDRFSAERPKGSFSTLEIQRTEQGDSAMYLCASSPPGTYADTQYFGPGTRLTVL.

Here the CDR3 DNA reads TGCGCCAGCAGCCAAGTAGACAGGGGGGAGGAGACCCAGTACTTC. This translates into CASSQVDRGEETQYF. The V call is TRBV4-1, the J call TRBJ2-5, with TRBD1 matching over 9 bases. CDR1 and CDR2 from the germline V gene are MGHRA and YSYEKL. The junction had 5 bases not matched to a gene; V was cut back by 1 base and J by 5 bases. This CDR3 is 15 amino acids long.

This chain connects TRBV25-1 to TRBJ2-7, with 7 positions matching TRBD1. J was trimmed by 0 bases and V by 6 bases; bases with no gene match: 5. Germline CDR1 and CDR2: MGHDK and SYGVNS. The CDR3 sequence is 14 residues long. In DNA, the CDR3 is TGTGCCAGCAGGAAGACAGGGAGCTCCTACGAGCAGTACTTC. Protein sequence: CASRKTGSSYEQYF.

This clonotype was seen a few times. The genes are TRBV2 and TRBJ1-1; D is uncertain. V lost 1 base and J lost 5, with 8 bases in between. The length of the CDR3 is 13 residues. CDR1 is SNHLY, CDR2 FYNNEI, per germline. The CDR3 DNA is TGTGCCAGCAGTGAAGACCGGGAGACTGAAGCTTTCTTT. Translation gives CASSEDRETEAFF.